This TCR beta chain comes out of a study of shared clonotypes between healthy human individuals (TCRdb year 2020). A note on the overall study: A few men and two women, aged 18 to 49 years, made up the cohort. To estimate repertoire size and how much clonotypes are shared between individuals, the study performed deep sequencing of blood TCR repertoires from 4 to 6 healthy adults. To increase sequencing depth and limit assay-specific biases, TCR repertoire library preparation and sequencing were carried out by different laboratories using diverse techniques. Leukapheresis yielded between about 0.94 and 10 billion PBMCs per donor. Overall study results and their limits: Based on pairwise subsampling, the degree of clonotype sharing among donors was expected to be affected by sequencing depth. The genetic and exposure-history diversity represented was limited by the small number of donors. Sampling was restricted to blood, and TCR repertoires in tissue are likely to differ from TCR repertoires in blood.

There are many counts of this clone. Its specific antigen is unknown. The input lacks base qualities; no much larger clone sits a single base away. Using the deep immunoSEQ assay, multiplex PCR amplified TCR CDR3 regions from genomic DNA. For each cell subset, the extracted genomic DNA was distributed evenly across all wells of several immunoSEQ 96-well plates, and each plate served as one replicate. Each replicate PCR for unsorted PBMC received about 310 ng genomic DNA, equal to 30,000 to 35,000 T cell genomes. Genomic DNA from unsorted PBMC was sequenced over ten immunoSEQ deep assay plates. The purified libraries were quantified using a Qubit 3.0 fluorometer, sized with a Bioanalyzer 2100, and then quantified again using the KAPA Library Quantification kit. A separate single-read 150-cycle Illumina NextSeq 550 flow cell was used to sequence each immunoSEQ 96-well plate. From the authors' description of their analysis: Because the immunoSEQ output included only junctional sequences and no quality scores, the filtering could not be the same as the filtering used for full-length reads. To assign V/J genes and CDR3, sequences were annotated against IMGT germline references using PyIR, a Python wrapper for IgBLAST v1.9. Reads with weak V/J assignments (E-value above 1e-6), missing CDR3, stop codons, out-of-frame junctions, or ambiguous translated residues were removed. V3J clonotypes were defined as sequences sharing an identical inferred V gene, J gene, and CDR3 amino acid sequence. Percentage overlap between repertoires was calculated by dividing the number of shared unique clonotypes by the size of the smaller repertoire. Repertoire richness was assessed with RTK rarefaction, the Chao1 estimator, and Recon v2.1 estimates of unobserved clonotypes. TCRdb retrieved this table from immuneACCESS and kept in-frame rearrangements only. Not all clones are present; in checked studies, unresolved V genes account for under half, and no reason is known for the remainder. The DNA gave D and trimming, while V, J and clone size come from that table. The table for this sample lists about half a million clones; over 70% of them were counted only once. Roughly an eighth of the sample is in the top ten clones.

Donors were healthy HIV-negative adults with no recently reported acute infections or vaccinations. Every donor was a Caucasian adult living in Nashville, Tennessee, USA. For unsorted samples, tens of millions of PBMCs were counted, and genomic DNA was extracted using the QIAamp DNA Blood Mini kit. After blood collection by leukapheresis, PBMCs were isolated using Ficoll-Histopaque density gradient centrifugation and then cryopreserved in the vapor phase of liquid nitrogen. This receptor was obtained from a woman aged 40-49 years in good health. Some clones in this sample may be carry-over from other donors' samples. Sequenced input: PBMCs.

The CDR3 in this case is CASSPPFRFGYEQYF. In nucleotide form, the sequence is TGTGCCAGCAGCCCGCCCTTCAGGTTCGGCTACGAGCAGTACTTC. The chain is encoded by TRBV7-9 joined to TRBJ2-7, with an unclear D gene assignment. Trimming removed 5 bases from V and 3 bases from J, leaving 17 bases between the germline ends. The CDR3 starts with the cysteine, ends with the phenylalanine, and has 15 residues. Only the CDR3 portion is preserved as DNA: 45 bases, with reading frame beginning at the first base. The germline V gene (reference sequence) provides CDR1 SEHNR and CDR2 FQNEAQ.